This entry concerns a single TCR beta chain. The antigen remains undetermined. The sample originates from a study of graft-versus-host responses after intestinal transplantation. As for the study in general: Isolated intestinal, liver-intestinal, or multivisceral transplants had been given to the recipients. Each recipient received anti-thymocyte globulin induction, then tacrolimus and steroids for approximately three years.

The CDR3 spans 14 residues. Between the trimmed V and J ends, which lost 5 bases and 8 bases, there was a span of 16 bases. Germline values: CDR1 LNHDA, CDR2 SQIVND (reference sequence). The repertoire was sequenced with immunoSEQ multiplex PCR; TCRdb's copy has only in-frame clones and lacks some. The sample lists 80,000 to 100,000 clones; around 90% were seen once. Notes on the study in general: Detected in recipient marrow were GvH clones, some of which were first observed in ileum or blood. Peak circulating GvH clone levels were associated with early post-transplant HvG declines.

The source is a human donor who was the organ donor for an intestinal transplant. This sequence joins TRBV19 and TRBJ2-1, with D tentatively TRBD2 (6 bases). The sample here was unstimulated CD8+ T cells sorted from spleen or lymph node cells, taken before transplant. CDR3 sequence (DNA): TGTGCCAGTAGTTCCGGGGGTAACAACGATGAGCAGTTCTTC. Translation: CASSSGGNNDEQFF.